The sequence of this TCR beta chain was determined in a study of T cell repertoires in aging, cancer and after chemotherapy (dated by TCRdb to the late 2010s). For context, the study as a whole: The donors fell into six age groups ranging from 30 or younger to 70 or older, and each group had at least three individuals. In the hematological group, paired pre- and post-chemotherapy samples were obtained from chronic lymphocytic leukemia patients treated with fludarabine- or bendamustine-based regimens. The complete dataset included 8 million to 9.5 million TCR reads. To examine immunoaging and T cell reconstitution after chemotherapy, the study profiled TCR beta repertoires in peripheral blood from healthy donors and cancer patients. The cohort comprised over 200 cancer patients, 90 to 94 with hematological and fewer than 140 with solid cancers, plus 95 healthy donors as a reference group.

This clonotype is identified as medium-sized (0.01 to 0.1%). Which antigen it targets is not known. No much larger clonotype is one base removed from it; base qualities were not supplied. Reading the germline V gene gives CDR1 MNHNS and CDR2 SASEGT. Cut back by 10 bases and 7 bases, the V and J ends lie 14 bases apart. CDR3 length: 13 amino acids, cysteine to phenylalanine. The entry retains the CDR3 DNA only, 39 bases that are in frame from base 1. Instead of sorted cells or RNA, genomic DNA extracted from peripheral blood served as the source for amplifying TCR beta rearrangements. Overall results and qualifications from the work: Hematological cancer patients had infiltration of lymphoid organs, and this infiltration may itself impair thymic emigration or peripheral T cell expansion. In healthy donors, the decline in TCR diversity with age was mainly explained by loss of richness, whereas in cancer patients loss of evenness was also found to contribute. According to the authors, the repertoire data do not allow conclusions to be drawn about immunological memory after chemotherapy. Compared with age-matched healthy donors, untreated patients with either hematological or solid cancers had significantly lower TCR diversity in the blood along with higher clonality. An increase in median generation probability over the chemotherapy interval was observed in both cancer cohorts, suggesting that the repertoire was reconstituted through rebound thymic output.

Using a mixed TRB-A/B primer pool, multiplex touch-down PCR amplified rearranged TRB sequences covering the V, D and J segments. Illumina adapters and sample indices were attached to the amplicons through two consecutive PCR reactions run with Phusion HS II polymerase. Amplicons were gel-purified using the NucleoSpin Gel and PCR Clean-up kit and were subsequently checked with Qubit and an Agilent 2100 Bioanalyzer. Libraries were sequenced on an Illumina MiSeq using 600-cycle, single-indexed, paired-end runs. The study's processing was this. Processing of the TRB sequences was carried out with MiXCR versions 2.12 and 3.0.5. Each unique CDR3 nucleotide sequence was counted as one clone, and only productive sequences with at least two reads were retained. Shannon diversity, evenness, clonality (one minus evenness), and alpha-parameterized diversity profiles from alpha 0 to 5 were included as repertoire metrics. The IGoR algorithm was used to calculate generation probabilities of clones in the paired pre- and post-chemotherapy samples. Clones were called with MiXCR by TCRdb after fastp trimmed the public reads at Q25, and only in-frame beta chains were retained. Duplicate CDR3 protein sequences are folded into a single record with the most common DNA and genes. TCRdb, not the authors, supplied the V and J calls. A total of about 1,700 distinct CDR3 sequences appear in this sample, roughly a third of them only once. The top ten hold roughly 10% of the sample.

Sequencing used blood. The chain uses TRBV6-1 and TRBJ1-6; confidence is insufficient to name the D gene. The TCR sequence derives from a human donor with a blood cancer. In nucleotides, the sequence is TGTGCCAACCGCCCGGGCTCGAATTCACCCCTCCACTTT. It is translated as CANRPGSNSPLHF.